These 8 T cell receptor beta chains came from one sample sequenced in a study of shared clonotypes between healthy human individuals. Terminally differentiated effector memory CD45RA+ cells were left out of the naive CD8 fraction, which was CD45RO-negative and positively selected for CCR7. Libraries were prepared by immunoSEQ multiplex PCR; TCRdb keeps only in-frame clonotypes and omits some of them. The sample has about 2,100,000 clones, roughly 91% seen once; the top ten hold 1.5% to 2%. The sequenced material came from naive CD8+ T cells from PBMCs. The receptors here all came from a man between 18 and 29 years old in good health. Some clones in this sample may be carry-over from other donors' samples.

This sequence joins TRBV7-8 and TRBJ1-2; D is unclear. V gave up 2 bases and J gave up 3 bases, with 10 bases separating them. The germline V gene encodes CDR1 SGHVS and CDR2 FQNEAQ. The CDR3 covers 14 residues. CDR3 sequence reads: CASSLSGHHYGYTF. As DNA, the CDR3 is TGTGCCAGCAGCTTAAGTGGCCACCACTATGGCTACACCTTC.

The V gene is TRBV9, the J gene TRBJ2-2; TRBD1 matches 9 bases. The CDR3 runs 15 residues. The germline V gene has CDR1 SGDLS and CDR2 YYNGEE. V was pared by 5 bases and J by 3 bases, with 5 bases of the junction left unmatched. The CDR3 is CASRGRQGDTGELFF. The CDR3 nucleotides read TGTGCCAGCAGGGGAAGACAGGGGGACACCGGGGAGCTGTTTTTT.

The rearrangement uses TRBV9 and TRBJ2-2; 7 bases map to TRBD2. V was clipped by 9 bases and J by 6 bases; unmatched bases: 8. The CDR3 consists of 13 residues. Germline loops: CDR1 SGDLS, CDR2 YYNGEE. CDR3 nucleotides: TGTGCCACAAAGGGGCTAGCGGCCGGGGAGCTGTTTTTT. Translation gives CATKGLAAGELFF.

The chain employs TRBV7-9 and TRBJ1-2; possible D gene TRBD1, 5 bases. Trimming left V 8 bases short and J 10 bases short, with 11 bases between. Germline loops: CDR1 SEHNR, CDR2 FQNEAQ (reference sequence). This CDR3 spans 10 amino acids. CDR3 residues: CASGTRIYTF. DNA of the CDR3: TGTGCCAGCGGGACTCGAATCTACACCTTC.

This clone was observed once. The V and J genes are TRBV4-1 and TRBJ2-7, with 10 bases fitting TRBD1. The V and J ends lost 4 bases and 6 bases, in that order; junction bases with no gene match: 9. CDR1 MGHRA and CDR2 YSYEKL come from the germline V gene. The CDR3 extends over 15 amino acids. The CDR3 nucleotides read TGCGCCAGCAGCCGATCCGGGACAGGGGAGGGCGAGCAGTACTTC. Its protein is CASSRSGTGEGEQYF.

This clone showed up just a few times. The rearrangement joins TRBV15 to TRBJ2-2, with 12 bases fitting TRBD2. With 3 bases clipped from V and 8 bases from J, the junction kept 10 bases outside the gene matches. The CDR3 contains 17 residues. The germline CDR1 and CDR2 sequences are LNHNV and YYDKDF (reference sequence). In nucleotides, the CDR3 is TGTGCCACCAGCAGGGACGGGCTAGCGGGAGGGCCGGGGGAGCTGTTTTTT. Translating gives CATSRDGLAGGPGELFF.

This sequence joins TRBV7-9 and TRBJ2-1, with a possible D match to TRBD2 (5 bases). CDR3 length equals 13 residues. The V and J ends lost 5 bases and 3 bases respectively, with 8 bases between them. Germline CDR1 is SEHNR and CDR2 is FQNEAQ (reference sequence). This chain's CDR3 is CASSPRDYNEQFF. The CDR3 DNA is TGTGCCAGCAGCCCCCGGGACTACAATGAGCAGTTCTTC. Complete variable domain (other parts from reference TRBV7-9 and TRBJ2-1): DTGVSQNPRHKITKRGQNVTFRCDPISEHNRLYWYRQTLGQGPEFLTYFQNEAQLEKSRLLSDRFSAERPKGSFSTLEIQRTEQGDSAMYLCASSPRDYNEQFFGPGTRLTVL.

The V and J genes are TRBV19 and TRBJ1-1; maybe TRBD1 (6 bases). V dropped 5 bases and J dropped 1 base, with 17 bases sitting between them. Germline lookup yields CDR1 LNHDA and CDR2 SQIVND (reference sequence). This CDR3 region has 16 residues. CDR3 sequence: CASSDYRDTWNTEAFF. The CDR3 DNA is TGTGCCAGTAGTGACTACCGGGACACCTGGAACACTGAAGCTTTCTTT.